This T cell receptor (beta chain) is from a study of long-term antiretroviral therapy in people with HIV. Study observations and caveats: Post-ART diversity increased but stayed below transplant donor controls. Whereas controls had wider CDR3 length ranges, HIV repertoires had narrower ones.

They ran version v3.0 of the immunoSEQ assay at survey level. Each sample aimed for roughly 35,000-50,000 sequenced T-cell genomes. The data were produced by immunoSEQ multiplex PCR, yet TCRdb's version contains in-frame clones alone and is incomplete. The sample carries more than 25,000 clones, over 90% recorded once. Post-ART PBMC samples numbered at least two per donor, and pre-ART ones at least one. Points on this clone: Its target is not known.

Germline loops: CDR1 SNHLY, CDR2 FYNNEI. V was trimmed by 7 bases and J by 5 bases, leaving 20 bases between them. This CDR3 region has 15 residues. The chain combines TRBV2 with TRBJ1-2; D call uncertain. The clonotype comes from a woman between 40 and 55 years old with HIV. The sample consisted of unsorted PBMCs, taken 6.5 years after starting antiretroviral therapy. CDR3 in amino acids: CASKVANSGEYGYTF. Here the CDR3 DNA reads TGTGCCAGCAAGGTGGCGAACAGCGGGGAATATGGCTACACCTTC. The full variable domain, its missing parts supplied by reference TRBV2 and TRBJ1-2, is EPEVTQTPSHQVTQMGQEVILRCVPISNHLYFYWYRQILGQKVEFLVSFYNNEISEKSEIFDDQFSVERPDGSNFTLKIRSTKLEDSAMYFCASKVANSGEYGYTFGSGTRLTVV.